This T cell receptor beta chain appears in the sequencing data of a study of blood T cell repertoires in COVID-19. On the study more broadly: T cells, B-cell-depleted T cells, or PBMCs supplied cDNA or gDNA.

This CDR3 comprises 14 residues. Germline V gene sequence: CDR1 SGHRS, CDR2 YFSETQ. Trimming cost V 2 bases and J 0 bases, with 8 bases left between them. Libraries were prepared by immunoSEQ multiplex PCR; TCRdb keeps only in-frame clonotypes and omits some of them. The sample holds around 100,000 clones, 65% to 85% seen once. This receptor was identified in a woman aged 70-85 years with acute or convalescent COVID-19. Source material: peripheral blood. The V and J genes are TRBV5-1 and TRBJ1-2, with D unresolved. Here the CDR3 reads CASSLQSSNYGYTF. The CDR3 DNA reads TGCGCCAGCAGCTTACAATCATCTAACTATGGCTACACCTTC.